These 10 T cell receptor beta chains were sequenced from one sample in a study of shared clonotypes between healthy human individuals (TCRdb year 2020). Library prep was done by the immunoSEQ multiplex PCR assay. TCRdb mirrors the immuneACCESS table, restricted to in-frame sequences. Some clones are absent from its copies; in checked studies, under half trace to an unresolved V gene, and the reason for the others is unknown. Recorded for this sample are roughly 400,000 clones; 90% to 97% of them occurred a single time. The ten top clones hold around 0.29% of the sample. Material: memory CD8+ T cells sorted from blood. The cell subset or site label, as the study defines it: CD45RO+ cells pooled with CCR7-negative TemRA cells. The receptor set was obtained from a man in his thirties or forties in good health.

The V gene is TRBV14, the J gene TRBJ2-1; D remains ambiguous. Trimming pared 3 bases from V and 8 bases from J, leaving 8 bases between. Germline V gives CDR1 SGHDN, CDR2 FVKESK. The CDR3 sequence is 12 residues long. CDR3 loop: CASSHRRYEQFF. CDR3 coding DNA: TGTGCCAGCAGCCATCGAAGGTATGAGCAGTTCTTC.

The gene calls are TRBV2 and TRBJ1-1; D may be TRBD1 (6 bases). Germline V CDR1 and CDR2: SNHLY, FYNNEI. Trimming took 0 bases from V and 9 from J, leaving 17 bases between them. There are 15 residues in the CDR3. The CDR3 loop is CASSEATGRGVKAFF. The CDR3 region has the DNA TGTGCCAGCAGTGAAGCTACAGGGAGGGGAGTGAAAGCTTTCTTT.

The sample holds a few counts of this clone. The chain has TRBV21-1 and TRBJ2-2. TRBV21-1 is labeled a pseudogene. This CDR3 is built from 13 residues. The CDR3 here is CASSRDGTGELFF. The DNA of the CDR3 is TGTGCCAGCAGCAGGGACGGCACCGGGGAGCTGTTTTTT.

This clone was seen only once. The chain combines TRBV28 with TRBJ1-1; the D is unclear. The CDR3 has 13 amino acids. The germline gives CDR1 MDHEN, CDR2 SYDVKM. Trimming cost V 6 bases and J 0 bases, with 8 bases left between them. The CDR3 DNA reads TGTGCCAGCAGGGCCCCTATGAACACTGAAGCTTTCTTT. Translating it yields CASRAPMNTEAFF.

V is TRBV2 and J is TRBJ2-2, with 8 bases identical to TRBD1. CDR3 length: 15 residues. J was trimmed by 5 bases and V by 5 bases; bases with no gene match: 7. CDR1 is SNHLY and CDR2 is FYNNEI in the germline V gene. The CDR3 DNA sequence: TGTGCCAGCAGTTTACAGGGGGAATTTACCGGGGAGCTGTTTTTT. Translation gives CASSLQGEFTGELFF.

The gene calls are TRBV10-3 and TRBJ2-7, with D possibly being TRBD2 (6 bases). This CDR3 contains 16 residues. The V end was cut by 2 bases, the J end by 0 bases, with 14 bases between. Per the germline V gene, CDR1 is ENHRY and CDR2 is SYGVKD. CDR3 nucleotide sequence: TGTGCCATCAGTGAGGGCCGCGGGAAAAGCTCCTACGAGCAGTACTTC. Its translation is CAISEGRGKSSYEQYF.

V gene TRBV19 combines with J gene TRBJ2-1; 7 bases line up with TRBD2. CDR1 is LNHDA, CDR2 SQIVND, per germline (reference sequence). Trimming at V came to 5 bases and at J to 4 bases, leaving 5 bases not matched to a gene. The CDR3 runs 14 residues. DNA of the CDR3: TGTGCCAGTAGTCCGGGACTACTATACAATGAGCAGTTCTTC. It translates to CASSPGLLYNEQFF.

The gene calls are TRBV7-2 and TRBJ2-7, with D uncertain. CDR1 is SGHTA, CDR2 FQGNSA, per germline. Trimming took off 6 bases at V and 1 base at J, with 10 bases between the two ends. The CDR3 is 13 residues long. The CDR3: CASSPGVSYEQYF. Here the CDR3 DNA reads TGTGCCAGCAGTCCCGGTGTTTCCTACGAGCAGTACTTC.

The J gene is TRBJ2-5, the V gene TRBV28; no clear D gene. CDR1 is MDHEN, CDR2 SYDVKM, per germline. CDR3 length equals 12 residues. V was shortened by 6 bases and J by 5 bases, with 10 bases between the two germline ends. The CDR3 DNA reads TGTGCCAGCAGCACGAAGAGGGAGACCCAGTACTTC. Residues: CASSTKRETQYF.

The chain carries TRBV5-1 and TRBJ1-3, with a possible D match to TRBD1 (5 bases). The CDR3 contains 15 residues. Trimming stripped 1 base from V and 1 base from J, with 9 bases between. The germline V gene encodes CDR1 SGHRS and CDR2 YFSETQ. CDR3 residues: CASSLQGRSGNTIYF. CDR3 nucleotides: TGCGCCAGCAGCTTGCAGGGAAGGTCTGGAAACACCATATATTTT. Based on the CDR3 plus reference TRBV5-1 and TRBJ1-3, the full variable domain is KAGVTQTPRYLIKTRGQQVTLSCSPISGHRSVSWYQQTPGQGLQFLFEYFSETQRNKGNFPGRFSGRQFSNSRSEMNVSTLELGDSALYLCASSLQGRSGNTIYFGEGSWLTVV.